This TCR beta chain is drawn from a study of cytomegalovirus exposure and HLA in healthy donors. Per germline, CDR1 MNHEY and CDR2 SMNVEV (reference sequence). The V end lost 2 bases, the J end lost 1 base, and 5 bases lay between the germline ends. This CDR3 has 13 amino acids. Comment on this clone: Other nucleotide sequences in the sample specify the same CDR3.

The PCR ran on 60 Vbeta and 13 Jbeta primers. Data came from immunoSEQ multiplex PCR; TCRdb stores just in-frame clones and leaves some out. The data contain about 160,000 clones, around 73% of them singletons. J is TRBJ1-2 and V is TRBV27, with D hard to call. Sample: PBMCs. The clonotype was recovered from a woman aged 18 to 35 in good health and CMV-seronegative. CDR3: CASSLRGNYGYTF. The CDR3 bases are TGTGCCAGCAGTTTACGGGGTAACTATGGCTACACCTTC.